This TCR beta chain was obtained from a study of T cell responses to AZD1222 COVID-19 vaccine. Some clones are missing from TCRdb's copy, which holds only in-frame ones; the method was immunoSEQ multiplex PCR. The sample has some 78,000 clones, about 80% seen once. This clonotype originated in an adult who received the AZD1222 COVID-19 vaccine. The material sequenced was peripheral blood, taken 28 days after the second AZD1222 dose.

CDR3 bases: TGCGCCAGCAGCCAAGAGGGGTCGCAGGTTTACGAGCAGTACTTC. Its protein is CASSQEGSQVYEQYF. The chain is built from TRBV4-1 and TRBJ2-7; D is undetermined. The V gene's germline CDR1 is MGHRA and CDR2 YSYEKL. V was shortened by 0 bases and J by 4 bases, with 13 bases between the two germline ends. CDR3 size: 15 residues.